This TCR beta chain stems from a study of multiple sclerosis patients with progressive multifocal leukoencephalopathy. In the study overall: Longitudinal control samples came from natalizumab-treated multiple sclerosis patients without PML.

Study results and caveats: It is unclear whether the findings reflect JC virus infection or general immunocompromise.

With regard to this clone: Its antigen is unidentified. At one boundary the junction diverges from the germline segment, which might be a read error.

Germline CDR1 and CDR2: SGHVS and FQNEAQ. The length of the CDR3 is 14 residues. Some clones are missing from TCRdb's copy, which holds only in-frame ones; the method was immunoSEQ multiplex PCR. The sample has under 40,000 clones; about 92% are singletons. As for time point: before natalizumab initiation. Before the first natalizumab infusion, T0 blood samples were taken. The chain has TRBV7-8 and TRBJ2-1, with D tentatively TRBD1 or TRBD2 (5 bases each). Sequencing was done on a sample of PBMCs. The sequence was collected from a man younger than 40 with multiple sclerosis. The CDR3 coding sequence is TGTGCCAGCAGCATCCGGGACCCTAGGGGTGAGGAGTTCTTC. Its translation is CASSIRDPRGEEFF. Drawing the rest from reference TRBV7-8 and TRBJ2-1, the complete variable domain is GAGVSQSPRYKVAKRGQDVALRCDPISGHVSLFWYQQALGQGPEFLTYFQNEAQLDKSGLPSDRFFAERPEGSVSTLKIQRTQQEDSAVYLCASSIRDPRGEEFFGPGTRLTVL.